This T cell receptor beta chain was obtained from a study of shared clonotypes between healthy human individuals. V lost 5 bases, J lost 0 bases, and 7 bases lay in between. Germline CDR1 reads MNHNS; CDR2 reads SASEGT. The CDR3 runs 13 residues. This table comes from immunoSEQ multiplex PCR, and its TCRdb copy is limited to in-frame clones, with some not included. The sample consists of under 2,000,000 clones, roughly 94% of them appearing once. In the naive CD8 group, cells lacked CD45RO and were positively selected for CCR7, so terminally differentiated effector memory CD45RA+ cells were left out.

The sequence was obtained from a man younger than 30 in good health. The chain joins TRBV6-1 to TRBJ1-1; the D is unclear. The material sequenced was naive CD8+ T cells sorted from blood. Written as DNA, the CDR3 is TGTGCCAGCAGTACCAGTTTGAACACTGAAGCTTTCTTT. Encoded protein: CASSTSLNTEAFF.